This entry describes one T cell receptor (beta chain). These data come from a study of blood T cell repertoires in COVID-19. Study summary: Acute-phase and convalescent COVID-19 samples originated in the United States, Italy and Spain. PBMCs, B-cell-depleted T cells, or T cells were the source of the cDNA or gDNA that made up the material.

Authors' analysis steps: By means of reference gene primer amplification, nucleated cell counts were estimated. Sequencing used immunoSEQ multiplex PCR; TCRdb keeps in-frame clones, though not all of them. The V and J calls and clone size come from that table; D and trimming were worked out from the DNA. Of tens of thousands of clones in the sample, around nine tenths were seen once. This CDR3 has 21 amino acids. V shed 4 bases and J 3 bases; nucleotides not matched to a gene: 25. Germline values: CDR1 SNHLY, CDR2 FYNNEI. What was sequenced was peripheral blood. This TCR was recovered from a human donor in a cohort sampled during active COVID-19. The chain links TRBV2 to TRBJ2-5; TRBD2 agrees at 8 bases. CDR3 residues: CASSALRTSPYLSPSKETQYF. The CDR3 DNA is TGTGCCAGCAGTGCATTGAGGACTAGCCCGTACTTAAGTCCATCTAAAGAGACCCAGTACTTC. Looking up the rest from reference TRBV2 and TRBJ2-5 gives the full variable domain: EPEVTQTPSHQVTQMGQEVILRCVPISNHLYFYWYRQILGQKVEFLVSFYNNEISEKSEIFDDQFSVERPDGSNFTLKIRSTKLEDSAMYFCASSALRTSPYLSPSKETQYFGPGTRLLVL.